The 30 T cell receptor beta chains given below trace back to one sample, sequenced in a study of cytomegalovirus exposure and HLA in healthy donors. PCR involved 60 Vbeta and 13 Jbeta primers. Repertoires were generated with immunoSEQ multiplex PCR, while TCRdb's copy carries only in-frame clones and drops some. The profile shows roughly 88,000 clones, approximately 76% of them singletons. The sample consisted of PBMCs. The receptors shown here come from a man aged 25-45 years in good health and CMV-seropositive.

The chain has TRBV7-8 and TRBJ2-7; D ambiguous. The V and J ends lost 3 bases and 3 bases respectively, with 3 bases between them. CDR1 and CDR2 (germline): SGHVS, FQNEAQ. The CDR3 totals 11 residues. CDR3 protein: CASSFRYEQYF. The CDR3, as DNA: TGTGCCAGCAGCTTCCGCTACGAGCAGTACTTC.

The V gene is TRBV27, the J gene TRBJ2-7; TRBD2 might be the D (6 bases). This CDR3 contains 13 residues. V was clipped by 3 bases and J by 3 bases, with 9 bases between them. Per germline, CDR1 MNHEY and CDR2 SMNVEV (reference sequence). CDR3 in amino acids: CASSFREHYEQYF. CDR3 in DNA: TGTGCCAGCAGTTTCCGGGAGCACTACGAGCAGTACTTC.

CDR3 region: CASSLFGQGTDTQYF. The CDR3 coding sequence is TGTGCCAGCAGCCTTTTTGGCCAGGGAACAGATACGCAGTATTTT. This sequence joins TRBV13 and TRBJ2-3, with TRBD1 as a possible D gene (5 bases). The CDR3 has 15 residues. Trimming removed 5 bases from V and 3 bases from J, with 15 bases in between. The germline V gene encodes CDR1 PRHDT and CDR2 FYEKMQ (reference sequence).

J is TRBJ2-5 and V is TRBV4-3; TRBD2 matches at 10 bases. The J call may not be correct, given that the DNA end is closer to TRBJ2-7. CDR1 and CDR2 (germline): LGHNA, YSLEER. This CDR3 has 17 amino acids. CDR3 sequence: CASSPQASSGSRYEQYF. The CDR3 region has the DNA TGCGCCAGCAGCCCGCAGGCCTCTAGCGGGAGTCGTTACGAGCAGTACTTC.

The rearrangement uses TRBV7-3 and TRBJ1-4; 8 positions match TRBD1. Germline V CDR1 and CDR2: SGHTA, FQGTGA. CDR3 length equals 15 residues. V lost 2 bases to trimming and J lost 7 bases; unmatched junction nucleotides: 6. CDR3 amino acids: CASSLAGGEGEKLFF. CDR3 in DNA: TGTGCCAGCAGCTTAGCAGGGGGCGAGGGTGAAAAACTGTTTTTT.

The chain recombines TRBV7-6 with TRBJ1-5; the D is unclear. V lost 1 base and J lost 7, with 8 bases in between. The CDR3 is made up of 13 amino acids. The V gene's germline CDR1 is SGHVS and CDR2 FNYEAQ. The CDR3 reads CASSLDPGQPQHF. As DNA, the CDR3 is TGTGCCAGCAGCTTAGACCCCGGGCAGCCCCAGCATTTT.

The rearrangement links TRBV6-6 to TRBJ1-5, with D uncertain. Germline V gives CDR1 MNHNY, CDR2 SVGAGI (reference sequence). V lost 4 bases to trimming and J lost 3 bases, with 10 bases between them. The CDR3 totals 14 residues. This CDR3 reads CASSSGQVNQPQHF. The CDR3 nucleotides read TGTGCCAGCAGTTCAGGTCAGGTCAATCAGCCCCAGCATTTT.

The genes are TRBV25-1 and TRBJ2-5; the D gene is possibly TRBD2 (5 bases). The CDR3 extends over 14 amino acids. Deletions cut 5 bases from V and 5 bases from J, with 15 bases between. Germline CDR1 is MGHDK and CDR2 is SYGVNS. As DNA, the CDR3 is TGTGCCAGCAGTATGATGGGTGGCGGGGAGACCCAGTACTTC. Protein: CASSMMGGGETQYF.

V is TRBV5-4 and J is TRBJ1-1, with 7 bases identical to TRBD1. The CDR3 is 13 amino acids. Germline CDR1 reads SGHNT; CDR2 reads YYREEE (reference sequence). Unmatched junction bases numbered 6, after V lost 5 bases and J lost 5 bases. The CDR3 sequence: CASSLRQGTEAFF. Written as DNA, the CDR3 is TGTGCCAGCAGTCTAAGACAGGGAACTGAAGCTTTCTTT.

This clone turned up a few times. The J gene is TRBJ2-7, the V gene TRBV6-5; weak D call: TRBD1 (6 bases). Between the trimmed V and J ends, which lost 11 bases and 6 bases, there was a span of 17 bases. The length of the CDR3 is 12 residues. CDR1 is MNHEY and CDR2 is SVGAGI in the germline V gene. CDR3 DNA sequence: TGTGCCGCCTGGACAGTCGGCCTCGAGCAGTACTTC. It is translated as CAAWTVGLEQYF.

The J gene is TRBJ1-2, the V gene TRBV5-4; the D gene is possibly TRBD1 (6 bases). V lost 0 bases and J lost 4, with 10 bases in between. Germline assignment: CDR1 SGHNT and CDR2 YYREEE (reference sequence). CDR3 length: 14 amino acids. CDR3 in amino acids: CASSLAGGAYGYTF. The CDR3 nucleotides are TGTGCCAGCAGCTTGGCGGGGGGCGCCTATGGCTACACCTTC.

The genes are TRBV27 and TRBJ2-1; 9 bases line up with TRBD1. Germline CDR1 reads MNHEY; CDR2 reads SMNVEV (reference sequence). V shed 5 bases and J 5 bases; nucleotides not matched to a gene: 7. The length of the CDR3 is 15 residues. The CDR3 region is CASSITGGSHNEQFF. In DNA form, the CDR3 reads TGTGCCAGCAGTATTACAGGGGGCTCACACAATGAGCAGTTCTTC.

The chain couples TRBV25-1 to TRBJ1-5, with a possible D match to TRBD1 (5 bases). The germline V gene has CDR1 MGHDK and CDR2 SYGVNS. The V end lost 3 bases, the J end lost 7 bases, and 13 bases lay between the germline ends. The CDR3 totals 14 residues. This chain's CDR3 is CASSDAGFRQPQHF. CDR3 in DNA: TGTGCCAGCAGTGACGCAGGGTTTCGGCAGCCCCAGCATTTT.

The chain has TRBV11-2 and TRBJ1-4; D not resolved. CDR1 is SGHAT, CDR2 FQNNGV, per germline. Trimming took 1 base from V and 5 from J, leaving 5 bases between them. CDR3 size: 13 residues. Here the CDR3 reads CASSLVANEKLFF. For the CDR3, the DNA is TGTGCCAGCAGCTTAGTGGCAAATGAAAAACTGTTTTTT.

This chain uses TRBV7-9 with TRBJ2-5, with D possibly being TRBD1 (7 bases). This CDR3 comprises 16 residues. V shed 7 bases and J shed 5 bases, with 23 bases lying between them. CDR1 and CDR2 (germline): SEHNR, FQNEAQ (reference sequence). The CDR3 region is CASMARGSQGGETQYF. DNA of the CDR3: TGTGCCAGCATGGCCAGGGGGTCCCAAGGAGGGGAGACCCAGTACTTC.

This clone was detected only a few times. CDR3 sequence (DNA): TGTGCCAGCAGTTCCTATACGGGCTCTGGAAACACCATATATTTT. This codes for CASSSYTGSGNTIYF. This sequence joins TRBV28 and TRBJ1-3; D is uncertain. Germline assignment: CDR1 MDHEN and CDR2 SYDVKM. Trimming cost V 4 bases and J 0 bases, with 10 bases left between them. This CDR3 contains 15 residues.

This CDR3 reads CASSQGGTGLYGYTF. The CDR3 bases are TGTGCCAGCAGCCAAGGGGGGACAGGGCTCTATGGCTACACCTTC. The chain recombines TRBV4-2 with TRBJ1-2, with TRBD1 identical over 9 bases. Germline lookup yields CDR1 LGHNA and CDR2 YNFKEQ. The V gene end was trimmed by 1 base and the J gene end by 4 bases; junction bases not matched to a gene: 4. The CDR3 is made up of 15 amino acids.

With regard to this clone: One end of the junction fails to match germline, which may point to a read error. Here the CDR3 DNA reads TGTTCCAGCAGCCCTAGCGGAACCTACGAGCAGTACTTC. It encodes CSSSPSGTYEQYF. The J gene is TRBJ2-7, the V gene TRBV7-9, with TRBD2 identical over 7 bases. CDR1 is SEHNR and CDR2 is FQNEAQ in the germline V gene (reference sequence). This CDR3 contains 13 residues.

This clone came up a few times. The chain combines TRBV15 with TRBJ1-4, with 12 bases lining up with TRBD1. Trimming removed 7 bases from V and 7 bases from J; junction bases left unmatched: 7. Germline V lookup: CDR1 LNHNV, CDR2 YYDKDF (reference sequence). This CDR3 region has 15 residues. The CDR3 nucleotides are TGTGCCACCACCCGGGACAGGGGGCTCGGTGAAAAACTGTTTTTT. Translated: CATTRDRGLGEKLFF.

The chain combines TRBV19 with TRBJ2-4; 11 positions match TRBD2. Germline loops: CDR1 LNHDA, CDR2 SQIVND (reference sequence). Trimming at V came to 4 bases and at J to 3 bases, leaving 14 bases not matched to a gene. The CDR3 sequence is 19 residues long. The CDR3 reads CASSTASGGTARGKNIQYF. The CDR3 region has the DNA TGTGCCAGTAGTACCGCTAGCGGGGGGACGGCACGGGGCAAAAACATTCAGTACTTC. The complete variable domain, with remaining parts taken from reference TRBV19 and TRBJ2-4, reads DGGITQSPKYLFRKEGQNVTLSCEQNLNHDAMYWYRQDPGQGLRLIYYSQIVNDFQKGDIAEGYSVSREKKESFPLTVTSAQKNPTAFYLCASSTASGGTARGKNIQYFGAGTRLSVL.

This chain uses TRBV7-2 with TRBJ1-2, with TRBD1 identical over 10 bases. J lost 8 bases, V lost 5 bases, and 8 bases had no gene match. The CDR3 extends over 14 amino acids. The germline gives CDR1 SGHTA, CDR2 FQGNSA. CDR3 loop: CASSTGQGGWGYTF. In DNA form, the CDR3 reads TGTGCCAGCAGCACCGGACAGGGGGGTTGGGGCTACACCTTC.

This clone was picked up one time. This CDR3 reads CASSQGSQETQYF. For the CDR3, the DNA is TGCGCCAGCAGCCAAGGTTCTCAAGAGACCCAGTACTTC. The V and J genes are TRBV4-1 and TRBJ2-5; D is ambiguous. This CDR3 is 13 amino acids long. The germline CDR1 and CDR2 sequences are MGHRA and YSYEKL. V was shortened by 1 base and J by 2 bases, with 5 bases between the two germline ends.

The V gene is TRBV7-3, the J gene TRBJ1-1; D is ambiguous. Trimming removed 5 bases from V and 7 bases from J, with 14 bases in between. CDR1 is SGHTA and CDR2 is FQGTGA in the germline V gene. CDR3 length: 13 residues. CDR3 bases: TGTGCCAGCAGCCTGACGGCTCGCGGTGAAGCTTTCTTT. Protein: CASSLTARGEAFF.

This clone was seen more than once but under ten times. The V and J genes are TRBV14 and TRBJ2-1; a weak D match, TRBD2 (6 bases). This CDR3 is built from 15 residues. Germline V gene lookup returns CDR1 SGHDN and CDR2 FVKESK. Trimming removed 1 base at V and 4 bases at J, with 11 bases between. The CDR3 sequence: CASSQVVGGYNEQFF. The CDR3, as DNA: TGTGCCAGCAGCCAAGTGGTGGGGGGATACAATGAGCAGTTCTTC.

In nucleotides, the CDR3 is TGCAGCGTTGACCTGCAGTCAGATACGCAGTATTTT. Protein sequence: CSVDLQSDTQYF. This chain uses TRBV29-1 with TRBJ2-3; no clear D. Trimming took 3 bases from V and 4 from J, leaving 8 bases between them. CDR1 is SQVTM, CDR2 ANQGSEA, per germline. The CDR3 contains 12 residues.

A word on this clone: The junction departs from germline at one end; a sequencing error may be responsible. This chain uses TRBV9 with TRBJ2-7, with TRBD1 matching over 7 bases. Germline V gene data show CDR1 as SGDLS and CDR2 as YYNGEE. CDR3 length: 15 residues. Written as DNA, the CDR3 is TGTGCCAGCAGCGTAGACAGGGGTTCCTCCGACGAGCAGTACTTC. Amino acid sequence: CASSVDRGSSDEQYF.

V gene TRBV5-1 combines with J gene TRBJ2-3, with 13 bases fitting TRBD2. The V segment lost 4 bases and the J segment 4 bases; nucleotides outside the gene matches: 6. The CDR3 spans 16 residues. Germline V gene lookup returns CDR1 SGHRS and CDR2 YFSETQ. This CDR3 is CASSPLAGGLSDTQYF. CDR3 in DNA: TGCGCCAGCAGCCCACTAGCGGGGGGGCTCTCAGATACGCAGTATTTT.

This clone appeared a few times. V and J are TRBV10-3 and TRBJ1-4; 8 bases fit TRBD1. The CDR3 is made up of 13 amino acids. CDR1 is ENHRY and CDR2 is SYGVKD in the germline V gene. After removal of 10 bases from V and 7 bases from J, the junction contained 8 bases not matched to a gene. The CDR3 coding sequence is TGTGCCACGGAGGACAGGGTGGGTGAAAAACTGTTTTTT. Translation: CATEDRVGEKLFF.

The chain combines TRBV4-1 with TRBJ2-2; a weak D match, TRBD2 (5 bases). CDR1 and CDR2 (germline): MGHRA, YSYEKL. The CDR3 is made up of 14 amino acids. Trimming removed 4 bases at V and 2 bases at J, with 8 bases between. CDR3 residues: CASSLAGNTGELFF. The CDR3 region has the DNA TGCGCCAGCAGCCTGGCGGGTAACACCGGGGAGCTGTTTTTT.

V is TRBV7-8 and J is TRBJ2-1; D remains unclear. This CDR3 is built from 16 residues. Germline loops: CDR1 SGHVS, CDR2 FQNEAQ. V lost 1 base to trimming and J lost 2 bases, with 12 bases between them. For the CDR3, the DNA is TGTGCCAGCAGCTTAGAGGCGGCGAGCCCCTACAATGAGCAGTTCTTC. Encoded protein: CASSLEAASPYNEQFF.